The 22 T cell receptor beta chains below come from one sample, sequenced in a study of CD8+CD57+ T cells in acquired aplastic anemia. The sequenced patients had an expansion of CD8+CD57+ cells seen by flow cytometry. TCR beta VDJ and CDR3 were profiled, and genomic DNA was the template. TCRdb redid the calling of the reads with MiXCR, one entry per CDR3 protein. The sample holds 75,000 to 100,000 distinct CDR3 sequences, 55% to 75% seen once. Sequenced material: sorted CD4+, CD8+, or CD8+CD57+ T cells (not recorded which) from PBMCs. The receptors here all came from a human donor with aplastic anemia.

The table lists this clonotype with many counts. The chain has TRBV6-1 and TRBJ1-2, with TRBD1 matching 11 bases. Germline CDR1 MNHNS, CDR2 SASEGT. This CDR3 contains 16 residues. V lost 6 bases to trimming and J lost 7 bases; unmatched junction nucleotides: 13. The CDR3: CASSQKWTGGAVGYTF. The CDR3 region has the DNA TGTGCCAGCAGCCAGAAATGGACAGGGGGCGCGGTTGGCTACACCTTC.

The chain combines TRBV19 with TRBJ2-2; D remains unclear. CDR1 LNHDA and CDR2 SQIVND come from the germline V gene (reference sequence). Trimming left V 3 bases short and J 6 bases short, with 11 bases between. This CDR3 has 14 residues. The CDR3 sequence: CASSMVRKSGELFF. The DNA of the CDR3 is TGTGCCAGTAGTATGGTTCGTAAGTCCGGGGAGCTGTTTTTT.

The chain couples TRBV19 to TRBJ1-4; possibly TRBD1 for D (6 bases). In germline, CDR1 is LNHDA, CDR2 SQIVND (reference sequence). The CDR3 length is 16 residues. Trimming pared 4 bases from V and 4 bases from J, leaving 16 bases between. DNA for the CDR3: TGTGCCAGTAGTACCCCGGGCAGGGGTTATAATGAAAAACTGTTTTTT. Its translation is CASSTPGRGYNEKLFF.

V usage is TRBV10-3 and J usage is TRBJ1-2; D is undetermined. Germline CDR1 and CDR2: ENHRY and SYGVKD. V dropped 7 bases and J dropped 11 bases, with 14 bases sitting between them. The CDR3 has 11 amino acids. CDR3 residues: CAITDTDVYTF. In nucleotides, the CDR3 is TGTGCCATCACTGACACGGATGTTTACACCTTC.

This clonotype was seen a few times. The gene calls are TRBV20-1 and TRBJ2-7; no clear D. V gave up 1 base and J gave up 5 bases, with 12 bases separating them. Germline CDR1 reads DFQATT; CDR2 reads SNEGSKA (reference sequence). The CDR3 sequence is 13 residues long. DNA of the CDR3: TGCAGTGCTAGAGTCCCCCGACGGGACGAGCAGTACTTC. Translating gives CSARVPRRDEQYF.

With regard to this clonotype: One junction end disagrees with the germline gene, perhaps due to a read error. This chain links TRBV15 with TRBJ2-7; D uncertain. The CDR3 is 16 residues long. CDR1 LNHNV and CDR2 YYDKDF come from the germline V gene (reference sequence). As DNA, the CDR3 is TGCGCCACCAGCAGAGATCGGCCGGTCTGGACCTACGAGCAGTACTTC. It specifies CATSRDRPVWTYEQYF.

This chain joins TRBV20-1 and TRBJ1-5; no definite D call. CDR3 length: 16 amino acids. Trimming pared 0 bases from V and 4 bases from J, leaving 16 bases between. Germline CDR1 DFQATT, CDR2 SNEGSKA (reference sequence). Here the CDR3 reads CSARDIADGLNQPQHF. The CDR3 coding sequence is TGCAGTGCTAGAGATATAGCGGATGGGTTAAATCAGCCCCAGCATTTT.

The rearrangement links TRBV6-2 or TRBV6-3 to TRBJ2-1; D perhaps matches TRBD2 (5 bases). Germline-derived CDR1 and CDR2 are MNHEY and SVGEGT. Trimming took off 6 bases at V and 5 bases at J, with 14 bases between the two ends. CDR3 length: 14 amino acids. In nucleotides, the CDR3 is TGTGCCAGCAGAGTAGCGTTAACCAACAATGAGCAGTTCTTC. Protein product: CASRVALTNNEQFF.

The CDR3 reads CASSTDRGYGYTF. CDR3 coding DNA: TGTGCCAGCAGTACGGACAGAGGATATGGCTACACCTTC. V gene TRBV2 combines with J gene TRBJ1-2; D perhaps matches TRBD1 (6 bases). The CDR3 consists of 13 residues. Per the germline V gene, CDR1 is SNHLY and CDR2 is FYNNEI. V was cut by 5 bases and J by 5 bases, with 12 bases left in between.

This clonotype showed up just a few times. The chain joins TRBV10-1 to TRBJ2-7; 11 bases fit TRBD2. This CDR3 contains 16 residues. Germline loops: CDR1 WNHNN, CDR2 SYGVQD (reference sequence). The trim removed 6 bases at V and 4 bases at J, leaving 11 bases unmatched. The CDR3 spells CASRTRLAGIMYEQYF. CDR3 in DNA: TGCGCCAGCAGGACCCGACTAGCGGGAATAATGTACGAGCAGTACTTC.

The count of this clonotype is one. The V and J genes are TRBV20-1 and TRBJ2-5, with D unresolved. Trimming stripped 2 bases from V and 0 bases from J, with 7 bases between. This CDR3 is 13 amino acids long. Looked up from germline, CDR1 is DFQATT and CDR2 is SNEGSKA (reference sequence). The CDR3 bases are TGCAGTGCTAGACTTGGGTACCAAGAGACCCAGTACTTC. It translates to CSARLGYQETQYF.

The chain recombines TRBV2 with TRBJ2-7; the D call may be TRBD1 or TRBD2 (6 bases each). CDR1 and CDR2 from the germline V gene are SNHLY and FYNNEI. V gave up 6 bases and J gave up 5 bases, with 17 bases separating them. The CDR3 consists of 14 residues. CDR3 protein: CASRETGAGHEQYF. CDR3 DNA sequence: TGTGCCAGCAGGGAAACGGGGGCGGGTCACGAGCAGTACTTC.

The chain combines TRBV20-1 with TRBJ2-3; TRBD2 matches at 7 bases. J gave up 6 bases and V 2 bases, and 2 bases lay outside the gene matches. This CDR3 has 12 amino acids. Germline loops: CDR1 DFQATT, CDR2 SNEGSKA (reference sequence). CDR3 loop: CSARISGDTQYF. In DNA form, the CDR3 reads TGCAGTGCTAGAATTAGCGGGGATACGCAGTATTTT.

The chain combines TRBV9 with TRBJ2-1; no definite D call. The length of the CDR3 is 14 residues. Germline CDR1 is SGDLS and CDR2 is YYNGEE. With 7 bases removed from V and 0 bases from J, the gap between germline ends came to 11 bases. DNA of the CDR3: TGTGCCAGCCACCCCGCCACCTCCTACAATGAGCAGTTCTTC. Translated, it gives CASHPATSYNEQFF.

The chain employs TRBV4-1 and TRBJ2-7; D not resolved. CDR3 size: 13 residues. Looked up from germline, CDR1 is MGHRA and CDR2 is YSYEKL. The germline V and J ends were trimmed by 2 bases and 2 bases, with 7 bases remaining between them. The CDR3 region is CASSQLVTYEQYF. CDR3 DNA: TGCGCCAGCAGCCAACTAGTAACCTACGAGCAGTACTTC.

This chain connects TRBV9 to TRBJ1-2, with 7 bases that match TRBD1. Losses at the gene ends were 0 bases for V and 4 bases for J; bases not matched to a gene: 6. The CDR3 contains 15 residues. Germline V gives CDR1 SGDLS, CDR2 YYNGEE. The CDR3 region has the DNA TGTGCCAGCAGCGTAGAAAAAGACAGGGCCTATGGCTACACCTTC. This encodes CASSVEKDRAYGYTF.

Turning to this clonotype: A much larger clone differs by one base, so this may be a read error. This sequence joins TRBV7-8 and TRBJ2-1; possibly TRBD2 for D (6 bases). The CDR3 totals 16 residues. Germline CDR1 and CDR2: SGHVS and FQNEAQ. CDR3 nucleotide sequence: TGTGTCAGCAGCTTAGGTCGGGAGACAGACTTCAATGAGCAGTTCTTC. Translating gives CVSSLGRETDFNEQFF.

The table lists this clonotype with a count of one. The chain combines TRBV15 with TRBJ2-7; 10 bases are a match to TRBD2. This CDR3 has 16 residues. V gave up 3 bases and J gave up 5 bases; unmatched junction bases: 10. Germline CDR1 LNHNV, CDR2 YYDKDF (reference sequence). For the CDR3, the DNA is TGTGCCACCAGCAGCTCCTTTCTAGCGGGGGCCCACGAGCAGTACTTC. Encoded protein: CATSSSFLAGAHEQYF.

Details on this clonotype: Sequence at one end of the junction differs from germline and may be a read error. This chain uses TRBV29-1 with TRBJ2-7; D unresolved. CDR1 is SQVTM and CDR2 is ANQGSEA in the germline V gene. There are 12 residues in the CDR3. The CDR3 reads CGVAQVWSEQHF. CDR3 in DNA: TGCGGCGTTGCGCAGGTTTGGTCCGAGCAGCACTTC.

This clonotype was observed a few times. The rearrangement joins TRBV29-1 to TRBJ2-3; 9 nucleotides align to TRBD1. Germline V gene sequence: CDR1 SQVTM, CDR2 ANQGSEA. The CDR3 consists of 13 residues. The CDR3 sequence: CSALDRGTDTQYF. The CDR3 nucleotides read TGCAGTGCCTTAGACAGGGGGACAGATACGCAGTATTTT.

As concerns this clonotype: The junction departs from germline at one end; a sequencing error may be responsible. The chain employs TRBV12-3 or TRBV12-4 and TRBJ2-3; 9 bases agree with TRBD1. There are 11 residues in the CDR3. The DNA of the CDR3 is TGTGCCAGCAGTACAGGGGGCAGGCCCGATTTT. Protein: CASSTGGRPDF.

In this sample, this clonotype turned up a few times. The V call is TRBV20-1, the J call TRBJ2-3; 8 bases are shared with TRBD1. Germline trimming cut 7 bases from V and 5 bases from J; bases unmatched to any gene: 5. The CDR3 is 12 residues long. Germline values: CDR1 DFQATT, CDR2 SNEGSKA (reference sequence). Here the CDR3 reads CSGARGRDTQYF. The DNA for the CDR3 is TGCAGTGGCGCCAGGGGGCGAGATACGCAGTATTTT.